The 30 T cell receptor beta chains listed next were all sequenced from one sample in a study of T-cell reconstitution after alpha-beta-depleted transplantation in children. A TCRbeta library incorporating unique molecular identifiers was prepared. TCRdb reanalysed the PCR reads using MiXCR and keeps one entry per CDR3 protein. The sample yields hundreds of thousands of distinct CDR3 sequences, around 13% seen once. The sequences come from PBMCs, collected before TCRalphabeta/CD19-depleted stem cell transplant. These receptor sequences come from a girl aged 2 to 9 with congenital amegakaryocytic thrombocytopenia, due to receive a stem cell transplant.

The V call is TRBV20-1, the J call TRBJ2-7; D call uncertain. There are 15 residues in the CDR3. V lost 0 bases and J lost 0, with 12 bases in between. CDR1 DFQATT and CDR2 SNEGSKA come from the germline V gene (reference sequence). The DNA of the CDR3 is TGCAGTGCTAGAGATCGGAGCGAGACCTCCTACGAGCAGTACTTC. Its protein is CSARDRSETSYEQYF.

This clonotype was observed a few times. This chain uses TRBV5-1 with TRBJ2-7; D might be TRBD2 (7 bases). CDR3 length: 15 amino acids. V lost 0 bases, J lost 5 bases, and 15 bases lay in between. Germline CDR1 SGHRS, CDR2 YFSETQ. The CDR3 here is CASSLDRGAQDEQYF. The CDR3 DNA follows: TGCGCCAGCAGCTTGGATCGGGGGGCGCAGGACGAGCAGTACTTC.

This clonotype was recorded at least ten times. The chain is built from TRBV20-1 and TRBJ2-3; TRBD2 agrees at 14 bases. The V and J ends lost 2 bases and 4 bases, in that order; junction bases with no gene match: 8. This CDR3 spans 17 amino acids. Germline V lookup: CDR1 DFQATT, CDR2 SNEGSKA (reference sequence). Written as DNA, the CDR3 is TGCAGTGCTAGAAGACTAGCGGGAGGGCCCTCGGCAGATACGCAGTATTTT. Translated: CSARRLAGGPSADTQYF.

The V gene is TRBV29-1, the J gene TRBJ2-7, with 8 positions matching TRBD2. Germline lookup yields CDR1 SQVTM and CDR2 ANQGSEA. With 4 bases clipped from V and 4 bases from J, the junction kept 12 bases outside the gene matches. This CDR3 is built from 15 residues. The DNA for the CDR3 is TGCAGCGTTGTATCCAGCGGGAGTGCCGGTTACGAGCAGTACTTC. Translating it yields CSVVSSGSAGYEQYF.

The table lists this clonotype with many counts. CDR3 DNA sequence: TGCAGCGTTGTGGTCCATAGCTCCTACGAGCAGTACTTC. Translation gives CSVVVHSSYEQYF. This chain connects TRBV29-1 to TRBJ2-7, with D unresolved. V lost 4 bases and J lost 0, with 10 bases in between. The CDR3 runs to 13 residues. Germline lookup yields CDR1 SQVTM and CDR2 ANQGSEA.

CDR3 DNA sequence: TGTGCCAGCAGTGAAGCGACCGAAGGTCGACTAGTTTTTTACGAGCAGTACTTC. Protein: CASSEATEGRLVFYEQYF. The J gene is TRBJ2-7, the V gene TRBV2, with a tentative D call TRBD2 (6 bases). V was cut by 0 bases and J by 4 bases, with 22 bases left in between. This CDR3 comprises 18 residues. The V gene's germline CDR1 is SNHLY and CDR2 FYNNEI. The full variable domain, completed using reference TRBV2 and TRBJ2-7, is EPEVTQTPSHQVTQMGQEVILRCVPISNHLYFYWYRQILGQKVEFLVSFYNNEISEKSEIFDDQFSVERPDGSNFTLKIRSTKLEDSAMYFCASSEATEGRLVFYEQYFGPGTRLTVT.

This clonotype was seen a handful of times. The chain uses TRBV5-1 and TRBJ1-2, with TRBD1 identical over 10 bases. J was trimmed by 8 bases and V by 1 base; bases with no gene match: 8. Germline V gene sequence: CDR1 SGHRS, CDR2 YFSETQ. CDR3 size: 15 residues. CDR3 bases: TGCGCCAGCAGCTTGACCGGGACAGGGGTTCGGGGCTACACCTTC. Translated, it gives CASSLTGTGVRGYTF.

The sample holds many counts of this clonotype. The rearrangement links TRBV11-2 to TRBJ2-2; no clear D. Germline V CDR1 and CDR2: SGHAT, FQNNGV. The CDR3 contains 14 residues. With 4 bases removed from V and 3 bases from J, the gap between germline ends came to 9 bases. CDR3 in amino acids: CASSYLRDTGELFF. CDR3 DNA sequence: TGTGCCAGCAGCTACTTAAGGGACACCGGGGAGCTGTTTTTT.

The chain joins TRBV12-3 or TRBV12-4 to TRBJ2-3, with D perhaps matching TRBD1 (7 bases). Trimming left V 6 bases short and J 2 bases short, with 18 bases between. The CDR3 loop spans 16 amino acids. This CDR3 reads CASRPQGGPDTDTQYF. The CDR3 nucleotides read TGTGCCAGCAGACCCCAGGGGGGCCCCGACACAGATACGCAGTATTTT.

This clonotype was observed at least ten times. The J gene is TRBJ2-1, the V gene TRBV20-1; a possible D gene is TRBD2 (6 bases). Trimming shortened V by 2 bases and J by 14 bases, and 16 bases separated the two germline ends. This CDR3 region has 12 residues. In germline, CDR1 is DFQATT, CDR2 SNEGSKA (reference sequence). The CDR3 loop reads CSARISGLSEFF. CDR3 DNA: TGCAGTGCTAGAATTTCAGGACTATCTGAGTTCTTC.

A remark on this clonotype: A single base separates this from a much larger clone, so it may be a read error. The chain links TRBV7-9 to TRBJ2-1, with D uncertain. This CDR3 comprises 14 residues. Germline CDR1 is SEHNR and CDR2 is FQNEAQ (reference sequence). The CDR3, as DNA: TGTGCCAGCCTCTGGGAAAGCTCCTACAATGAGCAGCTCTTC. Translated: CASLWESSYNEQLF.

A few counts support this clonotype. The J gene is TRBJ2-7, the V gene TRBV10-3, with TRBD2 matching 12 bases. The trim removed 4 bases at V and 9 bases at J, leaving 10 bases unmatched. The length of the CDR3 is 15 residues. Germline V gives CDR1 ENHRY, CDR2 SYGVKD. The CDR3: CAISGRLAGVAGQYF. CDR3 coding DNA: TGTGCCATCAGTGGACGACTAGCGGGAGTCGCCGGGCAGTACTTC.

There are a few counts of this clonotype. This chain links TRBV5-1 with TRBJ2-2, with 10 positions matching TRBD1. This CDR3 has 18 amino acids. CDR1 is SGHRS and CDR2 is YFSETQ in the germline V gene. Trimming cost V 6 bases and J 5 bases; bases outside gene matches: 16. The CDR3 reads CASKRTFGPGQGTGELFF. CDR3 nucleotides: TGCGCCAGCAAACGAACCTTCGGACCGGGACAGGGGACCGGGGAGCTGTTTTTT.

V gene TRBV5-1 combines with J gene TRBJ2-3, with 8 positions matching TRBD2. Germline loops: CDR1 SGHRS, CDR2 YFSETQ. CDR3 length: 18 amino acids. J lost 3 bases, V lost 1 base, and 13 bases had no gene match. The CDR3 coding sequence is TGCGCCAGCAGCTTGTCCGGCCGGCGGGGGGCGAGGACAGATACGCAGTATTTT. Translation gives CASSLSGRRGARTDTQYF. The full variable domain, with the rest looked up from reference TRBV5-1 and TRBJ2-3, is KAGVTQTPRYLIKTRGQQVTLSCSPISGHRSVSWYQQTPGQGLQFLFEYFSETQRNKGNFPGRFSGRQFSNSRSEMNVSTLELGDSALYLCASSLSGRRGARTDTQYFGPGTRLTVL.

This clonotype was counted only a few times. This chain connects TRBV19 to TRBJ2-7; 9 bases align to TRBD1. The V and J ends lost 9 bases and 7 bases, in that order; junction bases with no gene match: 13. The length of the CDR3 is 14 residues. CDR1 is LNHDA, CDR2 SQIVND, per germline (reference sequence). For the CDR3, the DNA is TGTGCCAGCCGTCCGGGACAGGGATCCGTTGAGCAGTACTTC. Translated, it gives CASRPGQGSVEQYF.

This clonotype was seen only a few times. The V gene is TRBV20-1, the J gene TRBJ2-7; D is unresolved. Germline loops: CDR1 DFQATT, CDR2 SNEGSKA (reference sequence). Trimming left V 1 base short and J 6 bases short, with 10 bases between. The CDR3 consists of 12 residues. The CDR3 loop is CSARVIGAEQYF. The CDR3 DNA reads TGCAGTGCTAGAGTCATTGGAGCCGAGCAGTACTTC.

In its sample, this clonotype was seen many times. The chain joins TRBV3-1 to TRBJ1-5; tentatively, D is TRBD1 (5 bases). Germline assignment: CDR1 LGHDT and CDR2 YNNKEL (reference sequence). The CDR3 extends over 15 amino acids. V gave up 1 base and J gave up 2 bases, with 9 bases separating them. The CDR3 region is CASSQGGGGNQPQHF. CDR3 bases: TGTGCCAGCAGCCAAGGCGGAGGGGGCAATCAGCCCCAGCATTTT.

This clonotype showed up many times. CDR3 bases: TGTGCCAGCAGGTACGGAACCACAGATACGCAGTATTTT. As protein: CASRYGTTDTQYF. The chain links TRBV25-1 to TRBJ2-3; D is unclear. The CDR3 contains 13 residues. In germline, CDR1 is MGHDK, CDR2 SYGVNS. V was trimmed by 6 bases and J by 2 bases, leaving 9 bases between them.

Ten or more counts support this clonotype. The chain recombines TRBV11-2 with TRBJ2-1; TRBD1 agrees at 7 bases. Trimming cost V 2 bases and J 3 bases; bases outside gene matches: 4. Germline V lookup: CDR1 SGHAT, CDR2 FQNNGV. The CDR3 runs to 15 residues. CDR3 nucleotide sequence: TGTGCCAGCAGCTTAATAAGACAGGGCTACAATGAGCAGTTCTTC. Its protein is CASSLIRQGYNEQFF.

CDR3 sequence reads: CASSLAGTQGGEKLFF. The CDR3 region has the DNA TGTGCCAGCAGCTTGGCCGGGACACAGGGTGGAGAAAAACTGTTTTTT. This sequence joins TRBV5-5 and TRBJ1-4, with a possible D match to TRBD1 (6 bases). With 0 bases removed from V and 8 bases from J, the gap between germline ends came to 17 bases. Germline CDR1 SGHKS, CDR2 YYEKEE (reference sequence). This CDR3 spans 16 amino acids.

The table lists this clonotype with many counts. V usage is TRBV12-3 or TRBV12-4 and J usage is TRBJ2-1; weak D call: TRBD2 (6 bases). V was cut by 10 bases and J by 0 bases, with 22 bases left in between. The CDR3 runs 17 residues. The CDR3 sequence is CATTPLFSGASYNEQFF. The CDR3 coding sequence is TGTGCCACCACTCCCTTGTTTTCGGGAGCCTCCTACAATGAGCAGTTCTTC.

This chain joins TRBV3-1 and TRBJ2-1; tentatively, D is TRBD2 (5 bases). Germline loops: CDR1 LGHDT, CDR2 YNNKEL (reference sequence). Trimming cost V 1 base and J 9 bases, with 7 bases left between them. The CDR3 covers 12 residues. This chain's CDR3 is CASSQASGEQFF. CDR3 DNA sequence: TGTGCCAGCAGCCAAGCCAGCGGTGAGCAGTTCTTC.

This clonotype was seen many times. This chain links TRBV6-5 with TRBJ2-3, with D possibly being TRBD2 (5 bases). Germline-derived CDR1 and CDR2 are MNHEY and SVGAGI. The CDR3 extends over 14 amino acids. V lost 3 bases and J 2 bases, leaving 9 bases between the germline ends. CDR3 sequence (DNA): TGTGCCAGCAGTTATGGCGGGTCCACAGATACGCAGTATTTT. It specifies CASSYGGSTDTQYF.

J is TRBJ2-3 and V is TRBV3-1; no clear D. The V end lost 1 base, the J end lost 4 bases, and 6 bases lay between the germline ends. Germline assignment: CDR1 LGHDT and CDR2 YNNKEL (reference sequence). The CDR3 is 13 amino acids. CDR3 in amino acids: CASSQGPPDTQYF. The DNA for the CDR3 is TGTGCCAGCAGCCAAGGTCCCCCAGATACGCAGTATTTT.

In its sample, this clonotype was seen many times. The rearrangement joins TRBV12-3 or TRBV12-4 to TRBJ2-2; D uncertain. The length of the CDR3 is 13 residues. Deletions cut 2 bases from V and 5 bases from J, with 6 bases between. As DNA, the CDR3 is TGTGCCAGCAGTTTACTAACAACCGGGGAGCTGTTTTTT. Translation: CASSLLTTGELFF.

This clonotype was picked up many times. The genes are TRBV24-1 and TRBJ1-1, with D unclear. Germline CDR1 is KGHDR and CDR2 is SFDVKD. V was cut by 5 bases and J by 7 bases, with 10 bases left in between. The CDR3 is 12 amino acids. DNA of the CDR3: TGTGCCACCAGTGTTGATGGAGTTGAAGCTTTCTTT. Translated: CATSVDGVEAFF.

This clonotype has a handful of counts. V and J are TRBV21-1 and TRBJ2-7; the D call in the table, TRBD1, was not verified against the DNA. TRBV21-1 is a known pseudogene. This CDR3 has 14 amino acids. CDR3 bases: TGTGCCAGCAGCAAGGGCCGGACAACATACGAGCAGTACTTC. Encoded protein: CASSKGRTTYEQYF.

The rearrangement uses TRBV19 and TRBJ1-5, with a possible D match to TRBD1 (6 bases). Germline V gives CDR1 LNHDA, CDR2 SQIVND (reference sequence). The CDR3 is 20 residues long. The V and J ends lost 3 bases and 3 bases respectively, with 27 bases between them. The CDR3 region is CASSMKLWTVHPNDNQPQHF. As DNA, the CDR3 is TGTGCCAGTAGTATGAAGCTGTGGACAGTCCATCCCAATGACAATCAGCCCCAGCATTTT. Drawing the rest from reference TRBV19 and TRBJ1-5, the complete variable domain is DGGITQSPKYLFRKEGQNVTLSCEQNLNHDAMYWYRQDPGQGLRLIYYSQIVNDFQKGDIAEGYSVSREKKESFPLTVTSAQKNPTAFYLCASSMKLWTVHPNDNQPQHFGDGTRLSIL.

In this sample, this clonotype turned up many times. CDR3 sequence reads: CASSLLPLSSGSYNEQFF. CDR3 nucleotides: TGTGCCAGCAGCTTACTTCCTCTTTCTAGCGGCTCCTACAATGAGCAGTTCTTC. This chain links TRBV11-1 with TRBJ2-1, with 7 bases that match TRBD2. The junction had 10 bases not matched to a gene; V was cut back by 2 bases and J by 0 bases. The CDR3 is made up of 18 amino acids. Germline-derived CDR1 and CDR2 are SGHAT and FQDESV (reference sequence).

This clonotype was seen a handful of times. V and J are TRBV7-9 and TRBJ1-3; D not certain. V was trimmed by 8 bases and J by 0 bases, leaving 14 bases between them. This CDR3 comprises 15 residues. Germline V gene lookup returns CDR1 SEHNR and CDR2 FQNEAQ (reference sequence). The CDR3 bases are TGTGCCAGCTCCCCTGAGACCAGCTCTGGAAACACCATATATTTT. Translating it yields CASSPETSSGNTIYF.